What follows are 28 T cell receptor beta chains derived from one specimen sequenced in a study of shared clonotypes between healthy human individuals. Some clones are missing from TCRdb's copy, which holds only in-frame ones; the method was immunoSEQ multiplex PCR. The repertoire consists of 950,000 to 1,100,000 clones, with 70% to 80% occurring once and the leading ten covering around 1.5%. The sample was memory CD4+ T cells sorted from blood. As for subset: CD45RA-negative fraction. The receptors were gathered from a man in his late teens or twenties in good health.

The chain uses TRBV11-2 and TRBJ2-1; 7 bases fit TRBD2. J lost 4 bases, V lost 6 bases, and 9 bases had no gene match. CDR3 length: 15 amino acids. CDR1 is SGHAT and CDR2 is FQNNGV in the germline V gene. The CDR3 region has the DNA TGTGCCAGCAGTATGACCCCGGGAGGATACAATGAGCAGTTCTTC. The encoded protein is CASSMTPGGYNEQFF.

Comments on this clone: Other DNA sequences from this sample encode an identical CDR3 as well. This sequence joins TRBV6-1 and TRBJ2-7; TRBD1 agrees at 9 bases. Germline CDR1 reads MNHNS; CDR2 reads SASEGT. The CDR3 extends over 14 amino acids. Trimming cost V 5 bases and J 2 bases; bases outside gene matches: 4. CDR3 loop: CASSSGTGPYEQYF. The CDR3 bases are TGTGCCAGCAGTTCCGGGACAGGGCCCTACGAGCAGTACTTC.

The V gene is TRBV7-2, the J gene TRBJ1-3; a possible D gene is TRBD1 (5 bases). The CDR3 consists of 16 residues. Germline assignment: CDR1 SGHTA and CDR2 FQGNSA. The V and J ends lost 5 bases and 4 bases respectively, with 18 bases between them. CDR3 DNA: TGTGCCAGCAGCCCCTTTTCCGGGAACAGGGGAAACACCATATATTTT. It is translated as CASSPFSGNRGNTIYF.

V gene TRBV11-2 combines with J gene TRBJ2-3; 7 bases agree with TRBD2. Losses at the gene ends were 1 base for V and 3 bases for J; bases not matched to a gene: 7. The CDR3 consists of 16 residues. The V gene's germline CDR1 is SGHAT and CDR2 FQNNGV. The CDR3 DNA reads TGTGCCAGCAGCTTAGTAAGCGGGACTACAACAGATACGCAGTATTTT. Amino acids: CASSLVSGTTTDTQYF.

The rearrangement links TRBV7-9 to TRBJ2-2, with D uncertain. Germline CDR1 and CDR2: SEHNR and FQNEAQ (reference sequence). Trimming took off 1 base at V and 8 bases at J, with 11 bases between the two ends. This CDR3 is 14 amino acids long. The CDR3 is CASSLGRLPGELFF. The DNA for the CDR3 is TGTGCCAGCAGCTTAGGGCGATTACCTGGGGAGCTGTTTTTT.

The chain employs TRBV2 and TRBJ2-1; TRBD1 agrees at 7 bases. Per germline, CDR1 SNHLY and CDR2 FYNNEI. The V and J ends lost 6 bases and 4 bases, in that order; junction bases with no gene match: 9. This CDR3 is 15 amino acids long. The DNA of the CDR3 is TGTGCCAGCAGAACCGGGACAGCCGATTACAATGAGCAGTTCTTC. Protein sequence: CASRTGTADYNEQFF. The full variable domain, its missing parts supplied by reference TRBV2 and TRBJ2-1, is EPEVTQTPSHQVTQMGQEVILRCVPISNHLYFYWYRQILGQKVEFLVSFYNNEISEKSEIFDDQFSVERPDGSNFTLKIRSTKLEDSAMYFCASRTGTADYNEQFFGPGTRLTVL.

This clone was seen a few times. J is TRBJ2-2 and V is TRBV7-9; no reliable D call. Germline V gives CDR1 SEHNR, CDR2 FQNEAQ (reference sequence). The CDR3 runs to 15 residues. The V end was cut by 1 base, the J end by 4 bases, with 10 bases between. The CDR3 is CASSLEGLLTGELFF. As DNA, the CDR3 is TGTGCCAGCAGCTTAGAAGGTCTTCTCACCGGGGAGCTGTTTTTT.

The rearrangement uses TRBV5-1 and TRBJ1-2; possible D gene TRBD1, 5 bases. The germline V gene has CDR1 SGHRS and CDR2 YFSETQ. This CDR3 is 14 amino acids long. Trimming pared 0 bases from V and 4 bases from J, leaving 10 bases between. The CDR3: CASSLDLGGYGYTF. DNA for the CDR3: TGCGCCAGCAGCTTGGATCTGGGGGGCTATGGCTACACCTTC.

The chain has TRBV19 and TRBJ1-2, with unresolved D. The V gene lost 3 bases and the J gene lost 4 bases, with 12 bases spanning the gap. The CDR3 runs 14 residues. Germline lookup yields CDR1 LNHDA and CDR2 SQIVND (reference sequence). CDR3 in amino acids: CASSMAVGPYGYTF. CDR3 nucleotide sequence: TGTGCCAGTAGTATGGCTGTCGGACCCTATGGCTACACCTTC.

There are a few counts of this clone. The chain carries TRBV28 and TRBJ1-1; D gene unclear. The CDR3 consists of 13 residues. V lost 3 bases and J 4 bases, leaving 9 bases between the germline ends. Germline V gives CDR1 MDHEN, CDR2 SYDVKM. CDR3 residues: CASSFAGSTEAFF. CDR3 sequence (DNA): TGTGCCAGCAGTTTTGCCGGTTCCACTGAAGCTTTCTTT.

This chain links TRBV6-6 with TRBJ2-2; 9 nucleotides align to TRBD2. Germline assignment: CDR1 MNHNY and CDR2 SVGAGI (reference sequence). The CDR3 length is 16 residues. V dropped 5 bases and J dropped 3; count of bases not matched to a gene: 7. CDR3 coding DNA: TGTGCCAGCAGTGGATTTGGCGGGGGGGACACCGGGGAGCTGTTTTTT. Encoded protein: CASSGFGGGDTGELFF.

The V and J genes are TRBV27 and TRBJ2-7; TRBD1 agrees at 7 bases. Trimming removed 5 bases from V and 0 bases from J; junction bases left unmatched: 13. This CDR3 has 17 residues. The germline V gene has CDR1 MNHEY and CDR2 SMNVEV (reference sequence). CDR3 nucleotides: TGTGCCAGCAGTCCAAAGGTTGGGGACAGCCGCTCCTACGAGCAGTACTTC. This codes for CASSPKVGDSRSYEQYF.

The chain recombines TRBV18 with TRBJ1-5; a weak D match, TRBD1 (5 bases). From germline, CDR1 is KGHSH and CDR2 LQKENI. V dropped 6 bases and J dropped 3 bases, with 15 bases sitting between them. This CDR3 is built from 15 residues. The CDR3 DNA is TGTGCCAGCTCCTTAGGGGCACCACCCAATCAGCCCCAGCATTTT. Protein: CASSLGAPPNQPQHF.

This chain connects TRBV27 to TRBJ2-3; 14 bases align to TRBD2. Looked up from germline, CDR1 is MNHEY and CDR2 is SMNVEV (reference sequence). Trimming removed 6 bases from V and 4 bases from J; junction bases left unmatched: 6. This CDR3 comprises 16 residues. The CDR3: CASRTTSGGEADTQYF. The CDR3 bases are TGTGCCAGCAGAACGACTAGCGGGGGGGAGGCAGATACGCAGTATTTT.

The V and J genes are TRBV7-2 and TRBJ2-5, with D perhaps assigned TRBD1 or TRBD2 (5 bases each). This CDR3 has 13 residues. Germline V gene data show CDR1 as SGHTA and CDR2 as FQGNSA. Trimming left V 0 bases short and J 5 bases short, with 7 bases between. CDR3 coding DNA: TGTGCCAGCAGCTTAGCCAGGGACGAGACCCAGTACTTC. This translates into CASSLARDETQYF.

J is TRBJ2-3 and V is TRBV6-1; D is unclear. V gave up 11 bases and J gave up 1 base, with 7 bases separating them. This CDR3 is built from 11 residues. Germline V gene sequence: CDR1 MNHNS, CDR2 SASEGT. In DNA form, the CDR3 reads TGTGCCTCGGCCCGCACAGATACGCAGTATTTT. Protein sequence: CASARTDTQYF.

This clone came up a few times. Other nucleotide sequences from this sample produce the same CDR3. The V and J genes are TRBV6-4 and TRBJ2-2, with no clear D. The CDR3 totals 12 residues. The germline V gene encodes CDR1 MRHNA and CDR2 SNTAGT. The ends were cut back, 6 bases at V and 6 bases at J, with 8 bases in the middle. DNA for the CDR3: TGTGCCAGCAGAGGCATCGCCGGGGAGCTGTTTTTT. Encoded protein: CASRGIAGELFF.

The rearrangement joins TRBV19 to TRBJ1-3; D is uncertain. Between the trimmed V and J ends, which lost 4 bases and 2 bases, there was a span of 9 bases. The CDR3 loop spans 14 amino acids. Germline V gives CDR1 LNHDA, CDR2 SQIVND (reference sequence). The DNA of the CDR3 is TGTGCCAGTAGTAGGGTGAAGACTGGAAACACCATATATTTT. Protein product: CASSRVKTGNTIYF. The variable domain in full, completed from reference TRBV19 and TRBJ1-3, reads DGGITQSPKYLFRKEGQNVTLSCEQNLNHDAMYWYRQDPGQGLRLIYYSQIVNDFQKGDIAEGYSVSREKKESFPLTVTSAQKNPTAFYLCASSRVKTGNTIYFGEGSWLTVV.

The CDR3 is CASSEVAGGPVGTQYF. DNA of the CDR3: TGTGCCAGCAGTGAAGTAGCGGGAGGGCCCGTCGGAACGCAGTATTTT. The chain uses TRBV6-1 and TRBJ2-3; 11 bases map to TRBD2. The length of the CDR3 is 16 residues. Germline CDR1 and CDR2: MNHNS and SASEGT. V shed 1 base, J shed 9 bases, and the junction held 9 bases outside the gene matches.

Worth noting for this clone: This CDR3 is also generated by other DNA sequences in the sample. The chain links TRBV18 to TRBJ2-2, with D unclear. The V gene's germline CDR1 is KGHSH and CDR2 LQKENI. Trimming took 3 bases from V and 2 from J, leaving 7 bases between them. CDR3 length equals 14 residues. The chain's CDR3 is CASSPARNTGELFF. The CDR3 DNA sequence: TGTGCCAGCTCACCCGCCAGAAACACCGGGGAGCTGTTTTTT.

V is TRBV19 and J is TRBJ2-5; TRBD1 might be the D (6 bases). The CDR3 extends over 13 amino acids. The ends were cut back, 4 bases at V and 4 bases at J, with 10 bases in the middle. Germline V lookup: CDR1 LNHDA, CDR2 SQIVND (reference sequence). CDR3 sequence: CASSTRGRETQYF. The CDR3 bases are TGTGCCAGTAGTACCAGGGGCCGAGAGACCCAGTACTTC.

CDR3 amino acids: CASSLGAGDNQPQHF. CDR3 coding DNA: TGCGCCAGCAGCTTGGGGGCAGGAGACAATCAGCCCCAGCATTTT. V gene TRBV5-1 combines with J gene TRBJ1-5; D unclear. This CDR3 comprises 15 residues. Trimming cost V 0 bases and J 3 bases, with 10 bases left between them. CDR1 and CDR2 (germline): SGHRS, YFSETQ.

The genes are TRBV10-3 and TRBJ2-1; 9 bases fit TRBD1. Germline values: CDR1 ENHRY, CDR2 SYGVKD. The J segment lost 7 bases and the V segment lost 6 bases, leaving 4 bases of the junction unmatched. This CDR3 contains 13 residues. CDR3 loop: CAISGQGLNEQFF. The CDR3 DNA follows: TGTGCCATCAGCGGACAGGGGTTGAATGAGCAGTTCTTC.

The chain is built from TRBV7-9 and TRBJ2-7; 7 bases agree with TRBD1. This CDR3 is 14 amino acids long. With 5 bases clipped from V and 6 bases from J, the junction kept 10 bases outside the gene matches. Looked up from germline, CDR1 is SEHNR and CDR2 is FQNEAQ (reference sequence). The CDR3 region is CASSIDRVSGEQYF. The CDR3 nucleotides read TGTGCCAGCAGCATAGACAGGGTTTCGGGCGAGCAGTACTTC.

The rearrangement links TRBV7-9 to TRBJ2-7, with TRBD1 matching over 10 bases. Looked up from germline, CDR1 is SEHNR and CDR2 is FQNEAQ (reference sequence). The CDR3 length is 15 residues. Losses at the gene ends were 3 bases for V and 2 bases for J; bases not matched to a gene: 4. The CDR3: CASSFTGTGAYEQYF. The CDR3 DNA is TGTGCCAGCAGCTTTACCGGGACAGGGGCCTACGAGCAGTACTTC. Full variable domain (rest looked up from reference TRBV7-9 and TRBJ2-7): DTGVSQNPRHKITKRGQNVTFRCDPISEHNRLYWYRQTLGQGPEFLTYFQNEAQLEKSRLLSDRFSAERPKGSFSTLEIQRTEQGDSAMYLCASSFTGTGAYEQYFGPGTRLTVT.

The V gene is TRBV19, the J gene TRBJ1-1; 9 bases match TRBD1. V lost 9 bases to trimming and J lost 5 bases; unmatched junction nucleotides: 7. The CDR3 extends over 13 amino acids. CDR1 and CDR2 (germline): LNHDA, SQIVND (reference sequence). The CDR3 spells CASTRQGGTEAFF. The CDR3 nucleotides are TGTGCCAGCACAAGACAGGGGGGGACTGAAGCTTTCTTT.

This clone came up many times. This CDR3 is also generated by other DNA sequences in the sample. V gene TRBV19 combines with J gene TRBJ2-7, with D possibly being TRBD1 (7 bases). Germline-derived CDR1 and CDR2 are LNHDA and SQIVND (reference sequence). The CDR3 is 13 amino acids. V dropped 3 bases and J dropped 4 bases, with 10 bases sitting between them. In DNA form, the CDR3 reads TGTGCCAGTAGTATCCAGGGGGGATACGAGCAGTACTTC. It translates to CASSIQGGYEQYF.

J is TRBJ2-1 and V is TRBV18; no clear D. The germline V gene has CDR1 KGHSH and CDR2 LQKENI. The CDR3 length is 14 residues. V gave up 3 bases and J gave up 10 bases, with 16 bases separating them. CDR3: CASSPEVWAGEQFF. CDR3 bases: TGTGCCAGCTCACCCGAGGTTTGGGCAGGCGAGCAGTTCTTC.